The rows below give T cell receptor beta chains drawn from one sample of a study of blood T cells in healthy people across ages. TCRdb independently ran MiXCR on the 5' RACE reads; one entry per CDR3 protein. The sample contains 920,000 or so distinct CDR3 sequences, around 45% of which appear only once. The specimen sequenced was blood. The receptors were sampled from a woman in her fifties or sixties in good health. The CDR3 runs from the conserved cysteine through the conserved F or W. D genes are given only for firm matches. Size is omitted from some rows. Given values are once, few, many or a class for expanded clones.

d_call	v_call	j_call	clone_size	cdr3_aa	cdr3_nt
TRBD2	TRBV20-1	TRBJ2-3	-	CSARGRASGTGDTQYF	TGCAGTGCTAGGGGGAGGGCTAGCGGGACGGGCGATACGCAGTATTTT
-	TRBV10-3	TRBJ1-4	-	CAISTEGPNEKLFF	TGTGCCATCAGCACGGAGGGCCCTAATGAAAAACTGTTTTTT
-	TRBV11-2	TRBJ2-6	-	CASSFYGNSGANVLTF	TGTGCCAGCAGCTTTTACGGTAACTCTGGGGCCAACGTCCTGACTTTC
TRBD1	TRBV7-9	TRBJ1-2	-	CASSFPRQGPTRGGYTF	TGTGCCAGCAGCTTTCCCCGACAGGGACCGACTCGAGGTGGCTACACCTTC
TRBD1	TRBV2	TRBJ1-5	-	CASSDRKTGALGQPQHF	TGTGCCAGCAGTGACAGGAAAACAGGGGCTTTAGGTCAGCCCCAGCATTTT
-	TRBV7-2	TRBJ2-3	-	CASSQSLGGGTDTQYF	TGTGCCAGCAGCCAAAGCCTTGGCGGGGGCACAGATACGCAGTATTTT
TRBD1	TRBV5-1	TRBJ2-5	-	CASSFQLLGQGKTQYF	TGCGCCAGCAGCTTCCAACTCCTCGGACAGGGAAAGACCCAGTACTTC
-	TRBV6-5	TRBJ2-7	once	CASRYQLVAYNEQYF	TGTGCCAGCAGGTACCAACTAGTGGCGTACAATGAGCAGTACTTC
-	TRBV25-1	TRBJ2-5	-	CASSEGPKAQYF	TGTGCCAGCAGTGAAGGACCGAAGGCCCAGTACTTC
TRBD1	TRBV20-1	TRBJ2-1	-	CSARDPGQGLLVQFF	TGCAGTGCTAGAGACCCGGGACAGGGTCTACTGGTCCAGTTCTTC
TRBD1	TRBV10-3	TRBJ2-3	few	CAIGPGGTQYF	TGTGCCATCGGGCCAGGGGGTACGCAGTATTTT
-	TRBV20-1	TRBJ2-3	-	CSARVAAGPDTQYF	TGCAGTGCTAGAGTAGCGGCTGGCCCAGATACGCAGTATTTT
TRBD1	TRBV27	TRBJ2-7	-	CASSLTGGAGGPSYEQYF	TGTGCCAGCAGTTTGACAGGGGGCGCGGGGGGACCTTCCTACGAGCAGTACTTC
-	TRBV7-9	TRBJ1-1	-	CASSLIGGDSEAFF	TGTGCCAGCAGCTTAATCGGAGGAGACTCTGAAGCTTTCTTT
-	TRBV12-3/TRBV12-4	TRBJ2-3	-	CASSLNNLQGDTQYF	TGTGCCAGCAGTTTAAACAACCTGCAGGGGGATACGCAGTATTTT
-	TRBV29-1	TRBJ2-5	-	CSVEYGNGETQYF	TGCAGCGTTGAATACGGGAATGGGGAGACCCAGTACTTC
-	TRBV9	TRBJ2-7	-	CASSSGSLGYEQYF	TGTGCCAGCAGCTCCGGTTCCTTGGGCTACGAGCAGTACTTC
TRBD2	TRBV15	TRBJ2-1	few	CATSAGTSGRRNEQFF	TGTGCCACCAGCGCGGGGACTAGCGGGAGGCGGAATGAGCAGTTCTTC
-	TRBV5-1	TRBJ1-4	-	CASSLGPANEKLFF	TGCGCCAGCAGCTTGGGGCCAGCTAATGAAAAACTGTTTTTT
TRBD1	TRBV7-9	TRBJ2-7	-	CASSRRTGTSYEQYF	TGTGCCAGCAGCCGTCGGACAGGGACATCCTACGAGCAGTACTTC